This T cell receptor (beta chain) was sequenced during a study of blood T cells in healthy people across ages. Overall study findings and caveats: Versus aged donors, long-lived donors had higher diversity and more naive CD4+ cells. Diversity of TCR beta per million T cells declined in a roughly linear way with age.

The CDR3 has 12 amino acids. Germline V gene sequence: CDR1 KGHDR, CDR2 SFDVKD. Trimming removed 5 bases from V and 6 bases from J, with 9 bases in between. The use of a sample-barcoded 5' primer and a J-beta primer mix characterized a second PCR of roughly 6 to 11 cycles. TCRdb called the 5' RACE reads again in MiXCR, with one record for every CDR3 protein. Of roughly 1.9 million distinct CDR3 sequences in the sample, around 42% are singletons; the top ten hold around 23%. Notes on this clonotype: Its antigen is as yet unknown.

This TCR derives from a human donor in good health. The rearrangement joins TRBV24-1 to TRBJ1-2; possible D gene TRBD1, 6 bases. Sequenced sample: blood. In DNA, the CDR3 is TGTGCCACCAGTGCCGGGGGCGATGGCTACACCTTC. This codes for CATSAGGDGYTF.